A single sample is the source of the 17 T cell receptor beta chains below, sequenced in a study of CD8 T cells in ankylosing spondylitis (dated 2017 in TCRdb). To prepare the library, 5' RACE was applied. Reads for this sample came from an Illumina HiSeq 2500. TCRdb reprocessing: public reads trimmed at Q25 with fastp, clones called with MiXCR, in-frame beta chains kept. All rows with the same CDR3 protein become a single entry with the most common DNA and genes. For this sample there are around 130,000 distinct CDR3 sequences; around 7% appear just once. Jointly, the top ten make up more than 9% of the sample. The sample consisted of blood, either unsorted or a sorted T cell fraction (not recorded which). The receptors come from a male donor with ankylosing spondylitis or in good health (not recorded which).

This clonotype was counted many times. V and J are TRBV5-6 and TRBJ1-5, with TRBD1 matching 8 bases. The CDR3 loop spans 15 amino acids. Germline-derived CDR1 and CDR2 are SGHDT and YYEEEE. The junction had 9 bases not matched to a gene; V was cut back by 4 bases and J by 6 bases. CDR3 in amino acids: CASSVTGGLGQPQHF. The CDR3 DNA reads as TGTGCCAGCAGCGTTACAGGGGGATTGGGTCAGCCCCAGCATTTT.

This clonotype was recorded many times. The chain carries TRBV28 and TRBJ2-7; no firm D call. The V end lost 2 bases, the J end lost 3 bases, and 5 bases lay between the germline ends. There are 12 residues in the CDR3. Germline CDR1 is MDHEN and CDR2 is SYDVKM. Written as DNA, the CDR3 is TGTGCCAGCAGTTTACAGGACTACGAGCAGTACTTC. Its translation is CASSLQDYEQYF.

This clonotype was seen many times. The chain is built from TRBV4-1 and TRBJ1-5; D gene unclear. This CDR3 has 13 amino acids. The germline gives CDR1 MGHRA, CDR2 YSYEKL. The V end lost 3 bases, the J end lost 8 bases, and 11 bases lay between the germline ends. CDR3 DNA: TGCGCCAGCAGCCATGGGGAGGATAAGCCCCAGCATTTT. Translating it yields CASSHGEDKPQHF.

This clonotype was seen many times. The rearrangement uses TRBV5-1 and TRBJ2-7; 7 nucleotides agree with TRBD1. This CDR3 is 15 amino acids long. Losses at the gene ends were 4 bases for V and 5 bases for J; bases not matched to a gene: 12. In germline, CDR1 is SGHRS, CDR2 YFSETQ. CDR3 sequence: CASSTTGTESDEQYF. DNA for the CDR3: TGCGCCAGCAGCACCACCGGGACAGAGTCCGACGAGCAGTACTTC. Together with reference TRBV5-1 and TRBJ2-7, the CDR3 gives the full variable domain: KAGVTQTPRYLIKTRGQQVTLSCSPISGHRSVSWYQQTPGQGLQFLFEYFSETQRNKGNFPGRFSGRQFSNSRSEMNVSTLELGDSALYLCASSTTGTESDEQYFGPGTRLTVT.

This clonotype showed up many times. The chain has TRBV11-2 and TRBJ2-3; 8 bases line up with TRBD2. Germline CDR1 and CDR2: SGHAT and FQNNGV. V lost 1 base to trimming and J lost 2 bases; unmatched junction nucleotides: 8. This CDR3 has 17 residues. Here the CDR3 DNA reads TGTGCCAGCAGCTTAGGTCTCCTAGCGGGCCTCACAGATACGCAGTATTTT. Translating gives CASSLGLLAGLTDTQYF.

This clonotype was detected ten times or more. The genes are TRBV20-1 and TRBJ2-5; tentative D call: TRBD1 (5 bases). Germline V gives CDR1 DFQATT, CDR2 SNEGSKA (reference sequence). The V gene lost 3 bases and the J gene lost 5 bases, with 16 bases spanning the gap. The CDR3 extends over 14 amino acids. The CDR3 reads CSARGPQESETQYF. The CDR3 nucleotides read TGCAGTGCTAGGGGGCCCCAAGAGAGTGAGACCCAGTACTTC.

This clonotype was seen repeatedly, ten times or more. The chain carries TRBV6-5 and TRBJ1-1, with D maybe TRBD1 (5 bases). V was cut by 0 bases and J by 8 bases, with 16 bases left in between. The CDR3 totals 15 residues. Germline assignment: CDR1 MNHEY and CDR2 SVGAGI. The CDR3 sequence is CASSYSGAPRMEAFF. The CDR3 DNA sequence: TGTGCCAGCAGTTACTCCGGGGCGCCTAGGATGGAAGCTTTCTTT.

In its sample, this clonotype was seen many times. The J gene is TRBJ2-3, the V gene TRBV12-3 or TRBV12-4; D call uncertain. V was trimmed by 8 bases and J by 6 bases, leaving 9 bases between them. This CDR3 contains 11 residues. The CDR3 DNA reads TGTGCCAGCCTCTCAGTGGATACGCAGTATTTT. Translated, it gives CASLSVDTQYF.

At least ten counts were recorded for this clonotype. V gene TRBV5-1 combines with J gene TRBJ2-5; no firm D call. The CDR3 spans 11 residues. Germline V gene sequence: CDR1 SGHRS, CDR2 YFSETQ. V was trimmed by 4 bases and J by 3 bases, leaving 4 bases between them. The CDR3 spells CASSREETQYF. The CDR3 DNA reads TGCGCCAGCAGCCGAGAAGAGACCCAGTACTTC.

This clonotype was seen repeatedly, ten times or more. This chain joins TRBV10-3 and TRBJ2-2; TRBD1 or TRBD2 may be the D gene (6 bases each). Germline V lookup: CDR1 ENHRY, CDR2 SYGVKD. The CDR3 has 17 amino acids. Trimming stripped 0 bases from V and 1 base from J, with 12 bases between. The CDR3 bases are TGTGCCATCAGTGAGTCAAAGGCGGGACAGAACACCGGGGAGCTGTTTTTT. Protein: CAISESKAGQNTGELFF.

The CDR3 sequence is CASSEGKRDQETQYF. As DNA, the CDR3 is TGCGCCAGCAGCGAAGGGAAGCGGGACCAAGAGACCCAGTACTTC. The chain is built from TRBV5-1 and TRBJ2-5, with D possibly TRBD2 on 6 matching bases. Germline assignment: CDR1 SGHRS and CDR2 YFSETQ. Trimming pared 4 bases from V and 0 bases from J, leaving 13 bases between. This CDR3 spans 15 amino acids.

Ten or more counts support this clonotype. The rearrangement uses TRBV4-3 and TRBJ1-1; possibly TRBD1 for D (6 bases). The CDR3 covers 16 residues. With 0 bases removed from V and 4 bases from J, the gap between germline ends came to 15 bases. From germline, CDR1 is LGHNA and CDR2 YSLEER. The DNA of the CDR3 is TGCGCCAGCAGCCAAGATAGGGCAGGGGAGGGCACTGAAGCTTTCTTT. Translated, it gives CASSQDRAGEGTEAFF.

Many counts were recorded for this clonotype. This sequence joins TRBV5-1 and TRBJ1-1, with D possibly matching TRBD1 (5 bases). The CDR3 runs 14 residues. Germline V lookup: CDR1 SGHRS, CDR2 YFSETQ. V lost 0 bases and J 1 base, leaving 7 bases between the germline ends. CDR3 sequence (DNA): TGCGCCAGCAGCTTGGCCAGGGAGAACACTGAAGCTTTCTTT. Amino acid sequence: CASSLARENTEAFF. The full variable domain, completed using reference TRBV5-1 and TRBJ1-1, is KAGVTQTPRYLIKTRGQQVTLSCSPISGHRSVSWYQQTPGQGLQFLFEYFSETQRNKGNFPGRFSGRQFSNSRSEMNVSTLELGDSALYLCASSLARENTEAFFGQGTRLTVV.

This clonotype was detected many times. The rearrangement joins TRBV7-2 to TRBJ2-3, with 8 bases that match TRBD1. Looked up from germline, CDR1 is SGHTA and CDR2 is FQGNSA. The CDR3 has 13 amino acids. After removal of 5 bases from V and 7 bases from J, the junction contained 5 bases not matched to a gene. The CDR3 DNA reads TGTGCCAGCAGCGCCCGACAGGGGAATACGCAGTATTTT. Protein sequence: CASSARQGNTQYF.

The chain combines TRBV30 with TRBJ1-2; 11 bases fit TRBD1. The CDR3 sequence is 13 residues long. In germline, CDR1 is GTSNPN, CDR2 SVGIG (reference sequence). V lost 3 bases, J lost 8 bases, and 5 bases stayed unmatched. The CDR3 loop reads CAWSLGTGGGYTF. The CDR3 DNA follows: TGTGCCTGGAGCCTTGGGACAGGGGGAGGCTACACCTTC.

This clonotype was picked up many times. Here the CDR3 DNA reads TGTGCCAGCACCACAGGGCCTGAGACCAATGAGCAGTTCTTC. Translating gives CASTTGPETNEQFF. The chain has TRBV7-6 and TRBJ2-1; the D gene is possibly TRBD1 (6 bases). Germline V gene lookup returns CDR1 SGHVS and CDR2 FNYEAQ. The CDR3 covers 14 residues. Trimming pared 7 bases from V and 6 bases from J, leaving 16 bases between.

This clonotype has ten or more counts. The CDR3 DNA follows: TGCAGTGCTAGAGCTGATAGCGGGAGGGTATCCTACGAGCAGTACTTC. Translated: CSARADSGRVSYEQYF. The chain is built from TRBV20-1 and TRBJ2-7, with 11 positions matching TRBD2. Germline assignment: CDR1 DFQATT and CDR2 SNEGSKA (reference sequence). This CDR3 spans 16 amino acids. V dropped 1 base and J dropped 1; count of bases not matched to a gene: 6.